Each of the 20 T cell receptor beta chains below was sequenced from the same sample in a study of blood T cell repertoires in COVID-19. Using immunoSEQ multiplex PCR, the repertoire was profiled, and TCRdb retains in-frame clones only, with some absent. The table includes about 140,000 clones, approximately 80% detected once. Sequenced: PBMCs or T cells enriched from blood (not recorded which). These receptors were obtained from a woman under 30 who had been exposed to COVID-19.

V gene TRBV29-1 combines with J gene TRBJ2-7; weak D call: TRBD1 (5 bases). The CDR3 extends over 15 amino acids. The V and J ends lost 6 bases and 0 bases respectively, with 18 bases between them. Germline lookup yields CDR1 SQVTM and CDR2 ANQGSEA. The CDR3 reads CSVGRRQSSSYEQYF. The CDR3 nucleotides read TGCAGCGTGGGGCGGAGACAGAGCTCCTCCTACGAGCAGTACTTC.

The chain employs TRBV5-1 and TRBJ1-5; 7 nucleotides match TRBD1. CDR1 is SGHRS, CDR2 YFSETQ, per germline. The V and J ends lost 4 bases and 4 bases, in that order; junction bases with no gene match: 2. The CDR3 runs to 13 residues. The CDR3 DNA reads as TGCGCCAGCAGCGCGGGACAGAATCAGCCCCAGCATTTT. The encoded protein is CASSAGQNQPQHF.

This chain joins TRBV7-6 and TRBJ2-5; TRBD1 might be the D (6 bases). This CDR3 contains 14 residues. Germline CDR1 and CDR2: SGHVS and FNYEAQ. V lost 5 bases and J 1 base, leaving 11 bases between the germline ends. This CDR3 is CASSQGQIQETQYF. The CDR3 DNA follows: TGTGCCAGCAGCCAGGGACAAATCCAAGAGACCCAGTACTTC.

The genes are TRBV27 and TRBJ2-1, with 7 bases that match TRBD1. In germline, CDR1 is MNHEY, CDR2 SMNVEV (reference sequence). The CDR3 is made up of 15 amino acids. The CDR3 region has the DNA TGTGGCCACCAAGACAGGGCGCGATCCTACAATGAGCAGTTCTTC. Translating gives CGHQDRARSYNEQFF.

This chain joins TRBV18 and TRBJ1-2, with TRBD1 matching 7 bases. The CDR3 loop spans 16 amino acids. Trimming cost V 0 bases and J 3 bases; bases outside gene matches: 7. Germline values: CDR1 KGHSH, CDR2 LQKENI. The CDR3 sequence: CASSPPAVGTDYGYTF. DNA of the CDR3: TGTGCCAGCTCACCACCGGCTGTCGGGACAGACTATGGCTACACCTTC.

The V call is TRBV5-1, the J call TRBJ1-2; D perhaps matches TRBD1 (5 bases). Germline lookup yields CDR1 SGHRS and CDR2 YFSETQ. This CDR3 is 13 amino acids long. Trimming left V 2 bases short and J 4 bases short, with 9 bases between. The CDR3 DNA sequence: TGCGCCAGCAGCTTAAACGGGGGCTATGGCTACACCTTC. Translation: CASSLNGGYGYTF.

This clone has only a few counts. DNA for the CDR3: TGTGCCAGCAGCTTGGTTTGGGAGAGATCGGATGGCTACACCTTC. Its protein is CASSLVWERSDGYTF. This chain joins TRBV5-5 and TRBJ1-2; no clear D. CDR3 size: 15 residues. Germline V CDR1 and CDR2: SGHKS, YYEKEE (reference sequence). Trimming cost V 0 bases and J 6 bases, with 15 bases left between them.

The chain recombines TRBV5-1 with TRBJ2-7, with 11 bases matching TRBD2. The CDR3 runs to 14 residues. CDR1 and CDR2 from the germline V gene are SGHRS and YFSETQ. The V segment lost 2 bases and the J segment 3 bases; nucleotides outside the gene matches: 1. CDR3 amino acids: CASSLLAGDYEQYF. The CDR3, as DNA: TGCGCCAGCAGCTTACTAGCGGGGGACTACGAGCAGTACTTC.

This chain joins TRBV19 and TRBJ2-2; 7 bases are a match to TRBD2. The germline gives CDR1 LNHDA, CDR2 SQIVND (reference sequence). The junction had 4 bases not matched to a gene; V was cut back by 9 bases and J by 6 bases. This CDR3 comprises 12 residues. The CDR3 DNA reads as TGTGCCAGCGGGGGGTATGCCGGGGAGCTGTTTTTT. As protein: CASGGYAGELFF.

V usage is TRBV12-3 or TRBV12-4 and J usage is TRBJ1-1; D unresolved. The CDR3 totals 13 residues. With 3 bases removed from V and 2 bases from J, the gap between germline ends came to 7 bases. The CDR3 nucleotides are TGTGCCAGCAGTTTGCGAAGAAACACTGAAGCTTTCTTT. It encodes CASSLRRNTEAFF.

The chain is built from TRBV5-1 and TRBJ2-7; D possibly corresponds to TRBD1 (5 bases). There are 14 residues in the CDR3. CDR1 is SGHRS, CDR2 YFSETQ, per germline. V was trimmed by 4 bases and J by 2 bases, leaving 13 bases between them. CDR3 residues: CASSKQQAAYEQYF. The CDR3 nucleotides are TGCGCCAGCAGCAAGCAACAGGCCGCCTACGAGCAGTACTTC.

This rearrangement joins TRBV19 to TRBJ2-1; TRBD2 might be the D (5 bases). This CDR3 region has 14 residues. Germline-derived CDR1 and CDR2 are LNHDA and SQIVND (reference sequence). Between the trimmed V and J ends, which lost 3 bases and 3 bases, there was a span of 9 bases. The CDR3 bases are TGTGCCAGTAGTATTATAGCGAACTACAATGAGCAGTTCTTC. This encodes CASSIIANYNEQFF.

The rearrangement joins TRBV28 to TRBJ2-1, with D possibly matching TRBD2 (5 bases). There are 14 residues in the CDR3. Germline CDR1 and CDR2: MDHEN and SYDVKM. V was trimmed by 4 bases and J by 5 bases, leaving 12 bases between them. CDR3 sequence: CASSSWTVHNEQFF. The CDR3 bases are TGTGCCAGCAGTTCTTGGACTGTCCACAATGAGCAGTTCTTC.

The chain has TRBV30 and TRBJ2-5, with TRBD2 matching 12 bases. Trimming at V came to 0 bases and at J to 5 bases, leaving 10 bases not matched to a gene. This CDR3 is built from 17 residues. Looked up from germline, CDR1 is GTSNPN and CDR2 is SVGIG (reference sequence). The CDR3 region has the DNA TGTGCCTGGAGTGTACGGGAGACTAGCGGGAGTGGGGAGACCCAGTACTTC. Translating gives CAWSVRETSGSGETQYF.

A remark on this clone: Additional DNA sequences in this sample encode the identical CDR3. CDR3 loop: CASSLAVAEAFF. CDR3 nucleotides: TGTGCCAGCAGCTTAGCCGTAGCTGAAGCTTTCTTT. The J gene is TRBJ1-1, the V gene TRBV7-9; D remains ambiguous. CDR3 length: 12 residues. Trimming stripped 0 bases from V and 6 bases from J, with 5 bases between. Germline V gene data show CDR1 as SEHNR and CDR2 as FQNEAQ (reference sequence).

Only a few counts were recorded for this clone. The CDR3 loop reads CAWSNLGARSGELFF. For the CDR3, the DNA is TGTGCCTGGAGTAATTTGGGGGCGCGTAGCGGGGAGCTGTTTTTT. This sequence joins TRBV30 and TRBJ2-2; possible D gene TRBD1, 6 bases. Germline V gene data show CDR1 as GTSNPN and CDR2 as SVGIG (reference sequence). Trimming cost V 2 bases and J 7 bases, with 17 bases left between them. The length of the CDR3 is 15 residues.

This clone was seen only once. The V call is TRBV18, the J call TRBJ2-7, with 8 bases lining up with TRBD1. In germline, CDR1 is KGHSH, CDR2 LQKENI. The CDR3 contains 15 residues. Trimming cost V 3 bases and J 7 bases; bases outside gene matches: 11. CDR3 amino acids: CASSPGTGDVYEQYF. The CDR3 nucleotides are TGTGCCAGCTCACCTGGGACAGGAGACGTTTATGAGCAGTACTTC. The complete variable domain, with remaining parts taken from reference TRBV18 and TRBJ2-7, reads NAGVMQNPRHLVRRRGQEARLRCSPMKGHSHVYWYRQLPEEGLKFMVYLQKENIIDESGMPKERFSAEFPKEGPSILRIQQVVRGDSAAYFCASSPGTGDVYEQYFGPGTRLTVT.

The chain uses TRBV6-5 and TRBJ2-7; D perhaps matches TRBD1 (6 bases). Per germline, CDR1 MNHEY and CDR2 SVGAGI. This CDR3 spans 13 amino acids. With 9 bases removed from V and 4 bases from J, the gap between germline ends came to 16 bases. This chain's CDR3 is CASGGASSYEQYF. The DNA for the CDR3 is TGTGCCAGTGGGGGCGCGTCATCTTACGAGCAGTACTTC.

The chain employs TRBV5-4 and TRBJ2-5, with D perhaps TRBD1 (6 bases). The germline V gene encodes CDR1 SGHNT and CDR2 YYREEE (reference sequence). Deletions cut 4 bases from V and 1 base from J, with 14 bases between. The CDR3 sequence is 15 residues long. This CDR3 is CASSQKRQAQETQYF. The CDR3 DNA reads as TGTGCCAGCAGCCAAAAAAGACAGGCCCAAGAGACCCAGTACTTC.

The J gene is TRBJ2-7, the V gene TRBV2; D is perhaps TRBD1 (6 bases). The CDR3 contains 11 residues. Trimming took 7 bases from V and 4 from J, leaving 8 bases between them. Germline values: CDR1 SNHLY, CDR2 FYNNEI. The CDR3 coding sequence is TGTGCCAGCAAGGGGGAGTACGAGCAGTACTTC. It codes for CASKGEYEQYF.